The subject of this entry is one T cell receptor (beta chain). The data were obtained in a study of blood T cell repertoires in COVID-19. For the study at large: Researchers got acute and convalescent COVID-19 samples from the United States, Italy and Spain.

Study processing details: Estimation of nucleated cell counts relied on the amplification of reference gene primers. Produced via immunoSEQ multiplex PCR; TCRdb's table is partial and in-frame only. V, J and clone size were drawn from that table, and D and trimming were deduced from the DNA. The sample lists 100,000 to 150,000 clones, about four fifths occurring once. V lost 6 bases and J lost 2; bases outside the gene matches: 7. Germline V gives CDR1 SGHTA, CDR2 FQGNSA. The CDR3 covers 14 residues. Individuals drawn from about two dozen US areas were about 18 to 90 years old. Material for sequencing was PBMCs or T cells enriched from blood (not recorded which). The chain links TRBV7-2 to TRBJ2-7; TRBD1 matches at 7 bases. The clonotype was recovered from a young woman who had recovered from COVID-19. DNA of the CDR3: TGTGCCAGCAGACCCGGGACAGCCGCCTACGAGCAGTACTTC. It is translated as CASRPGTAAYEQYF.